These 27 T cell receptor beta chains originate from one sample sequenced in a study of blood T cell repertoires in COVID-19. The data were produced by immunoSEQ multiplex PCR, yet TCRdb's version contains in-frame clones alone and is incomplete. The table lists a few hundred thousand clones, about 83% of them singletons. The material sequenced was peripheral blood. The source is a woman aged 45-65 years with acute or convalescent COVID-19.

This sequence joins TRBV27 and TRBJ2-5, with 7 positions matching TRBD2. CDR3 length equals 14 residues. Germline V lookup: CDR1 MNHEY, CDR2 SMNVEV (reference sequence). Germline trimming cut 6 bases from V and 4 bases from J; bases unmatched to any gene: 8. CDR3 sequence reads: CASRGLTGGETQYF. The CDR3 DNA is TGTGCCAGCAGGGGTCTAACGGGAGGAGAGACCCAGTACTTC.

V and J are TRBV6-6 and TRBJ2-7; perhaps TRBD1 as D (6 bases). Germline V CDR1 and CDR2: MNHNY, SVGAGI (reference sequence). V was clipped by 2 bases and J by 0 bases, with 8 bases between them. The CDR3 is 14 residues long. Written as DNA, the CDR3 is TGTGCCAGCAGTTACGGACAGCACTCCTACGAGCAGTACTTC. This sequence encodes CASSYGQHSYEQYF.

The chain carries TRBV6-6 and TRBJ1-2; possible D gene TRBD1, 6 bases. V lost 0 bases and J lost 6, with 17 bases in between. The germline V gene encodes CDR1 MNHNY and CDR2 SVGAGI (reference sequence). CDR3 length equals 16 residues. The CDR3 nucleotides read TGTGCCAGCAGTTACTCGAATCCAGGGAGGGACAATGGCTACACCTTC. Its protein is CASSYSNPGRDNGYTF.

This chain joins TRBV7-9 and TRBJ1-3; 9 positions agree with TRBD1. The CDR3 loop spans 15 amino acids. Germline assignment: CDR1 SEHNR and CDR2 FQNEAQ (reference sequence). The J segment lost 5 bases and the V segment lost 3 bases, leaving 5 bases of the junction unmatched. The CDR3 protein is CASSLGQGIRNTIYF. The CDR3 DNA sequence: TGTGCCAGCAGCTTGGGACAGGGTATCAGAAACACCATATATTTT.

The rearrangement uses TRBV3-1 (or the pseudogene TRBV3-2) and TRBJ1-1; maybe TRBD1 (5 bases). The germline V gene has CDR1 LGHDT and CDR2 YNNKEL (reference sequence). The CDR3 sequence is 16 residues long. Trimming removed 3 bases at V and 1 base at J, with 15 bases between. CDR3 protein: CASSHWGGRRNTEAFF. CDR3 nucleotide sequence: TGTGCCAGCAGCCACTGGGGGGGACGGAGGAACACTGAAGCTTTCTTT.

The V gene is TRBV7-9, the J gene TRBJ2-1; 10 nucleotides line up with TRBD2. The ends lost 1 base at V and 3 bases at J; junction bases unmatched: 3. The CDR3 spans 16 residues. CDR1 SEHNR and CDR2 FQNEAQ come from the germline V gene (reference sequence). The CDR3 DNA reads TGTGCCAGCAGCTTAGGGCTAGCGGGAGTCTACAATGAGCAGTTCTTC. Amino acids: CASSLGLAGVYNEQFF.

This chain connects TRBV19 to TRBJ2-2; D remains unclear. Trimming shortened V by 6 bases and J by 2 bases, and 7 bases separated the two germline ends. The CDR3 totals 13 residues. Germline CDR1 and CDR2: LNHDA and SQIVND (reference sequence). The DNA of the CDR3 is TGTGCCAGTAGCAACTTCAACACCGGGGAGCTGTTTTTT. Encoded protein: CASSNFNTGELFF.

The gene calls are TRBV9 and TRBJ2-7, with TRBD2 matching over 8 bases. The trim removed 4 bases at V and 7 bases at J, leaving 10 bases unmatched. Germline V gene sequence: CDR1 SGDLS, CDR2 YYNGEE. CDR3 length: 14 amino acids. CDR3 sequence reads: CASSPRLAPGEQYF. The CDR3 nucleotides read TGTGCCAGCAGCCCGAGACTAGCGCCTGGGGAGCAGTACTTC.

The CDR3 DNA sequence: TGTGCCAGCAGACCCCTTATACACTACGAGCAGTACTTC. Its translation: CASRPLIHYEQYF. This sequence joins TRBV6-5 and TRBJ2-7; D remains ambiguous. Trimming took off 6 bases at V and 3 bases at J, with 12 bases between the two ends. This CDR3 is built from 13 residues. Germline-derived CDR1 and CDR2 are MNHEY and SVGAGI.

The J gene is TRBJ2-1, the V gene TRBV28, with TRBD1 matching 7 bases. CDR1 and CDR2 from the germline V gene are MDHEN and SYDVKM. This CDR3 has 19 residues. V gave up 6 bases and J gave up 6 bases; unmatched junction bases: 23. The CDR3 is CASSSPPGQSGKVLNEQFF. In DNA form, the CDR3 reads TGTGCCAGCAGCTCCCCCCCGGGACAGAGTGGAAAGGTGCTCAATGAGCAGTTCTTC. The full variable domain, its missing parts supplied by reference TRBV28 and TRBJ2-1, is DVKVTQSSRYLVKRTGEKVFLECVQDMDHENMFWYRQDPGLGLRLIYFSYDVKMKEKGDIPEGYSVSREKKERFSLILESASTNQTSMYLCASSSPPGQSGKVLNEQFFGPGTRLTVL.

This chain links TRBV5-1 with TRBJ1-1, with a tentative D call TRBD1 (6 bases). Looked up from germline, CDR1 is SGHRS and CDR2 is YFSETQ. V lost 2 bases and J 4 bases, leaving 12 bases between the germline ends. The CDR3 length is 14 residues. CDR3 protein: CASSLQGGRTEAFF. For the CDR3, the DNA is TGCGCCAGCAGCTTACAGGGCGGTCGCACTGAAGCTTTCTTT. Drawing the rest from reference TRBV5-1 and TRBJ1-1, the complete variable domain is KAGVTQTPRYLIKTRGQQVTLSCSPISGHRSVSWYQQTPGQGLQFLFEYFSETQRNKGNFPGRFSGRQFSNSRSEMNVSTLELGDSALYLCASSLQGGRTEAFFGQGTRLTVV.

The chain uses TRBV7-8 and TRBJ1-1; unclear D gene. Germline CDR1 SGHVS, CDR2 FQNEAQ. The CDR3 sequence is 17 residues long. The germline V and J ends were trimmed by 7 bases and 1 base, with 22 bases remaining between them. The chain's CDR3 is CASTLFRGGRTNTEAFF. The CDR3 nucleotides are TGTGCCAGCACCCTTTTTAGAGGAGGTCGGACGAACACTGAAGCTTTCTTT.

The gene calls are TRBV19 and TRBJ2-5; 9 bases map to TRBD1. Germline assignment: CDR1 LNHDA and CDR2 SQIVND (reference sequence). V lost 5 bases to trimming and J lost 0 bases; unmatched junction nucleotides: 7. This CDR3 comprises 16 residues. The chain's CDR3 is CASSPRGTGYQETQYF. DNA for the CDR3: TGTGCCAGTAGTCCCCGGGGGACAGGGTACCAAGAGACCCAGTACTTC.

This clone was seen a handful of times. The V and J genes are TRBV5-3 and TRBJ1-2, with 11 positions matching TRBD1. TRBV5-3 counts as an open reading frame of uncertain function. J was trimmed by 1 base and V by 10 bases; bases with no gene match: 9. The CDR3 contains 15 residues. CDR3 amino acids: CAPRTGGPLNYGYTF. Here the CDR3 DNA reads TGTGCCCCACGGACAGGGGGCCCTCTTAACTATGGCTACACCTTC.

The chain is built from TRBV7-3 and TRBJ1-1, with D possibly matching TRBD1 (6 bases). This CDR3 contains 16 residues. V was trimmed by 5 bases and J by 6 bases, leaving 22 bases between them. Germline CDR1 is SGHTA and CDR2 is FQGTGA. The CDR3 DNA follows: TGTGCCAGCAGCCCCAGAGGGGGGGGCACTAGGGCTGAAGCTTTCTTT. Translation gives CASSPRGGGTRAEAFF.

The V call is TRBV5-1, the J call TRBJ2-3; possibly TRBD2 for D (5 bases). CDR1 is SGHRS and CDR2 is YFSETQ in the germline V gene. Trimming cost V 0 bases and J 3 bases, with 11 bases left between them. The CDR3 consists of 15 residues. The CDR3: CASSLDGMMTDTQYF. In nucleotides, the CDR3 is TGCGCCAGCAGCTTGGACGGGATGATGACAGATACGCAGTATTTT. The whole variable domain, filled in from reference TRBV5-1 and TRBJ2-3, reads KAGVTQTPRYLIKTRGQQVTLSCSPISGHRSVSWYQQTPGQGLQFLFEYFSETQRNKGNFPGRFSGRQFSNSRSEMNVSTLELGDSALYLCASSLDGMMTDTQYFGPGTRLTVL.

The chain combines TRBV27 with TRBJ2-7; weak D call: TRBD2 (6 bases). Germline loops: CDR1 MNHEY, CDR2 SMNVEV (reference sequence). The CDR3 covers 14 residues. The V end was cut by 3 bases, the J end by 3 bases, with 12 bases between. CDR3 sequence reads: CASSFRSGGYEQYF. CDR3 nucleotide sequence: TGTGCCAGCAGTTTCCGGTCCGGGGGCTACGAGCAGTACTTC.

J is TRBJ1-1 and V is TRBV19; D is perhaps TRBD1 (6 bases). The V and J ends lost 6 bases and 0 bases respectively, with 17 bases between them. Germline V gene lookup returns CDR1 LNHDA and CDR2 SQIVND (reference sequence). The CDR3 is made up of 16 amino acids. The CDR3: CASRYDQQGMNTEAFF. CDR3 DNA: TGTGCCAGTAGATACGACCAACAGGGCATGAACACTGAAGCTTTCTTT.

This clone was detected only a few times. The chain employs TRBV27 and TRBJ1-4; the D gene is possibly TRBD1 (5 bases). This CDR3 is 14 amino acids long. Trimming pared 3 bases from V and 8 bases from J, leaving 13 bases between. Germline V CDR1 and CDR2: MNHEY, SMNVEV (reference sequence). For the CDR3, the DNA is TGTGCCAGCAGTTTCGGGGGGGGTGGCGAAAAACTGTTTTTT. Translation: CASSFGGGGEKLFF.

This clone was picked up one time. V usage is TRBV25-1 and J usage is TRBJ2-1; TRBD2 aligns across 8 bases. Germline lookup yields CDR1 MGHDK and CDR2 SYGVNS. The CDR3 sequence is 15 residues long. V was clipped by 4 bases and J by 4 bases; unmatched bases: 6. The CDR3 is CASSAPGLGYNEQFF. The CDR3 DNA follows: TGTGCCAGCAGTGCCCCGGGACTAGGGTACAATGAGCAGTTCTTC.

J is TRBJ2-5 and V is TRBV24-1, with no clear D. V lost 4 bases to trimming and J lost 4 bases, with 12 bases between them. The CDR3 runs 14 residues. CDR1 and CDR2 (germline): KGHDR, SFDVKD. In nucleotides, the CDR3 is TGTGCCACCAGTGAGGCAGATCTTCTAGAGACCCAGTACTTC. Translation gives CATSEADLLETQYF.

There are a few counts of this clone. V gene TRBV24-1 combines with J gene TRBJ2-7; possible D gene TRBD1, 6 bases. The CDR3 sequence is 14 residues long. Trimming removed 4 bases at V and 2 bases at J, with 11 bases between. Germline V gene sequence: CDR1 KGHDR, CDR2 SFDVKD. CDR3 DNA: TGTGCCACCAGTGAAGGGGGTAGCACCTACGAGCAGTACTTC. This encodes CATSEGGSTYEQYF.

This clone is a singleton in its sample. Additional DNA sequences in this sample encode the identical CDR3. V is TRBV28 and J is TRBJ1-1; 8 bases are a match to TRBD1. V dropped 4 bases and J dropped 4; count of bases not matched to a gene: 2. This CDR3 spans 13 amino acids. From germline, CDR1 is MDHEN and CDR2 SYDVKM. The CDR3: CASSSGQGTEAFF. The CDR3 DNA reads TGTGCCAGCAGTTCTGGACAGGGCACTGAAGCTTTCTTT.

The chain is built from TRBV28 and TRBJ1-5, with 7 bases that match TRBD1. J lost 0 bases, V lost 7 bases, and 3 bases had no gene match. The CDR3 is made up of 14 amino acids. Germline V lookup: CDR1 MDHEN, CDR2 SYDVKM. This CDR3 is CASTRGPSNQPQHF. The CDR3 nucleotides read TGTGCCAGCACAAGGGGGCCTAGCAATCAGCCCCAGCATTTT.

The chain joins TRBV3-1 (or the pseudogene TRBV3-2) to TRBJ2-1; 7 positions agree with TRBD1. The CDR3 covers 14 residues. Germline-derived CDR1 and CDR2 are LGHDT and YNNKEL (reference sequence). The ends lost 1 base at V and 5 bases at J; junction bases unmatched: 2. The CDR3 nucleotides read TGTGCCAGCAGCCAAGGACAGGGACACAATGAGCAGTTCTTC. It translates to CASSQGQGHNEQFF.

The chain joins TRBV12-5 to TRBJ2-5; 8 bases align to TRBD1. V dropped 7 bases and J dropped 5; count of bases not matched to a gene: 15. Germline CDR1 reads LGHNT; CDR2 reads FRNRAP. CDR3 length: 16 amino acids. CDR3 sequence reads: CASAWGSGQGGETQYF. The CDR3, as DNA: TGTGCTAGTGCTTGGGGGTCCGGACAGGGTGGTGAGACCCAGTACTTC.

The chain joins TRBV6-6 to TRBJ1-1; D remains unclear. The germline gives CDR1 MNHNY, CDR2 SVGAGI (reference sequence). Trimming took 0 bases from V and 5 from J, leaving 7 bases between them. There are 13 residues in the CDR3. This CDR3 reads CASSYSRGTEAFF. The DNA of the CDR3 is TGTGCCAGCAGTTACTCGAGAGGAACTGAAGCTTTCTTT.